This T cell receptor (beta chain) is drawn from a study of blood T cell repertoires in COVID-19. Study details: Italy, Spain and the United States were the sources of the convalescent and acute COVID-19 samples. T cells, B-cell-depleted T cells, or PBMCs supplied cDNA or gDNA.

CDR3 length: 15 residues. Method: immunoSEQ multiplex PCR; TCRdb's copy keeps in-frame clones and lacks some. The profile shows approximately 27,000 clones, approximately 92% of them singletons. The chain uses TRBV21-1 and TRBJ2-5; no check of the table's D call, TRBD2, against the DNA was made. TRBV21-1 is marked as a pseudogene. Sequenced input: peripheral blood. The sequence came from a human donor with acute or convalescent COVID-19. The donor label of this sample is uncertain. For the CDR3, the DNA is TGTGCCAGCAGCAAAAAGACAGCGGGCCCATGGACCCAGTACTTC. This sequence encodes CASSKKTAGPWTQYF.